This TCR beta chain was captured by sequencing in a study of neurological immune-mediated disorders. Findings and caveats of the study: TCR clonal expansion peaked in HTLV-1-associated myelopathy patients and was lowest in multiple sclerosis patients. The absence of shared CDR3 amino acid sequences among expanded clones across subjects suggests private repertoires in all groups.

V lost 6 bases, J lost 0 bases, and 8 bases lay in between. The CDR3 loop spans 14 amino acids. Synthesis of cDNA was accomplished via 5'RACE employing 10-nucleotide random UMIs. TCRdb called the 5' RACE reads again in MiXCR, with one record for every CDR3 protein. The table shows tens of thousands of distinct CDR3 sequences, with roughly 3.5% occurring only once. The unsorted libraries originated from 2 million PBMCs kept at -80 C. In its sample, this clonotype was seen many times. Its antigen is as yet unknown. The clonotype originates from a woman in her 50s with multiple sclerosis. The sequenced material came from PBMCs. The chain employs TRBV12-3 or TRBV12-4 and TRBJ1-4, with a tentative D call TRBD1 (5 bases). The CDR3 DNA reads TGTGCCAGCAGCGGACACGCAACTAATGAAAAACTGTTTTTT. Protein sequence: CASSGHATNEKLFF.